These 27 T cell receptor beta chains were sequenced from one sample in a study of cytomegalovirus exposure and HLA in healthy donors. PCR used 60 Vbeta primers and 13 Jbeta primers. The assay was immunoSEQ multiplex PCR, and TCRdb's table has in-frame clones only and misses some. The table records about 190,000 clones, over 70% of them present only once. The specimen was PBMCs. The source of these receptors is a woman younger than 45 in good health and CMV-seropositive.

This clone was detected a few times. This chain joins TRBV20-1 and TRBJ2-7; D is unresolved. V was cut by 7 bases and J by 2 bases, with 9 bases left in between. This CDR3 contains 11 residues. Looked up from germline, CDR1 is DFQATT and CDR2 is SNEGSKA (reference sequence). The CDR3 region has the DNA TGCAGTGTGGGCCGGCCCTACGAGCAGTACTTC. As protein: CSVGRPYEQYF.

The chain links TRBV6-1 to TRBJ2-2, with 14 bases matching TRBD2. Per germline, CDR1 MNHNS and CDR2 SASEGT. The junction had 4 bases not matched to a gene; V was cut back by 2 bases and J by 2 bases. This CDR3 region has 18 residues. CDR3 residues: CASSERGLAGVNTGELFF. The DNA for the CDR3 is TGTGCCAGCAGTGAAAGGGGACTAGCGGGAGTAAACACCGGGGAGCTGTTTTTT.

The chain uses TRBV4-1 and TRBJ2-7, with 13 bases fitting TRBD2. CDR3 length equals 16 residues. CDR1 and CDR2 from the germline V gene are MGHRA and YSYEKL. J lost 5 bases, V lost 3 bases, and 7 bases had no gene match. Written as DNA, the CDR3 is TGCGCCAGCAGCCAGGGGACTAGCGGGAAATGGGACGAGCAGTACTTC. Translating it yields CASSQGTSGKWDEQYF.

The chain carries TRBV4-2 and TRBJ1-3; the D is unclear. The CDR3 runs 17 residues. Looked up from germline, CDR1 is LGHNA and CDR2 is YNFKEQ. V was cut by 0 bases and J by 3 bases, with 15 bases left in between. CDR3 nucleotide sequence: TGTGCCAGCAGCCAAGATCGCGTGAGAACGTATGGAAACACCATATATTTT. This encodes CASSQDRVRTYGNTIYF.

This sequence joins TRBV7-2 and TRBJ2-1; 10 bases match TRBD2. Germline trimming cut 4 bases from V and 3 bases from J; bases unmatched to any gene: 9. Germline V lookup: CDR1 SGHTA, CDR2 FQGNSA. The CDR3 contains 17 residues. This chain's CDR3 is CASSSRRTSGNYNEQFF. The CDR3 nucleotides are TGTGCCAGCAGCTCCCGACGGACTAGCGGTAACTACAATGAGCAGTTCTTC.

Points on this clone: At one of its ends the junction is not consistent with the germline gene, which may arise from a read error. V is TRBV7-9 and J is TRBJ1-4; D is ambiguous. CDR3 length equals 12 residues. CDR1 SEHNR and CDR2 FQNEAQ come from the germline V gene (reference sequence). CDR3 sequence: CSSSRGYEKLFF. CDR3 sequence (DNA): TGTTCCAGCAGCAGAGGATACGAAAAACTGTTTTTT.

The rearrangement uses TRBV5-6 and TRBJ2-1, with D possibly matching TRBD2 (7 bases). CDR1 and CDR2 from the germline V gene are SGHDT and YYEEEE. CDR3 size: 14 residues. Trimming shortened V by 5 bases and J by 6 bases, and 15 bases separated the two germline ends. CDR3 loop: CASRLWGGSNEQFF. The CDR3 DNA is TGTGCCAGCAGATTATGGGGGGGCTCCAATGAGCAGTTCTTC.

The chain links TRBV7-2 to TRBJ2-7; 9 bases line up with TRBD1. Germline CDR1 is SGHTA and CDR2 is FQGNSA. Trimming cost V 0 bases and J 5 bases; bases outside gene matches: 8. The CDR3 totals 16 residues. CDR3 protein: CASSLATGTGRDEQYF. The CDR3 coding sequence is TGTGCCAGCAGCTTAGCTACAGGGACAGGGCGGGACGAGCAGTACTTC.

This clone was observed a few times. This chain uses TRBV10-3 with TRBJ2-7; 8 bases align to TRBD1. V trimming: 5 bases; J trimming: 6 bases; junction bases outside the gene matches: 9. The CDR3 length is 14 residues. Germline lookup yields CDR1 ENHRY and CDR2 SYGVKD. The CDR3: CAISITTGAGEQYF. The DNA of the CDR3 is TGTGCCATCAGTATAACGACAGGGGCCGGCGAGCAGTACTTC.

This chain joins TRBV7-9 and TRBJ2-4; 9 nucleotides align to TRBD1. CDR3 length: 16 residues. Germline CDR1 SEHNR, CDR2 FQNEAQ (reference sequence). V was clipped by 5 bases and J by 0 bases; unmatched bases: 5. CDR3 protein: CASSHRTGEAKNIQYF. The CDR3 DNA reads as TGTGCCAGCAGCCACAGGACAGGGGAAGCCAAAAACATTCAGTACTTC.

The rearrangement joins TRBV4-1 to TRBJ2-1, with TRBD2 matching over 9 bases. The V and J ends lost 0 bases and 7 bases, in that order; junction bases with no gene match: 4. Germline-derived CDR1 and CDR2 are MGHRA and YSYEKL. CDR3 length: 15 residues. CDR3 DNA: TGCGCCAGCAGCCAAGACGCTAGCGGGGTGAATGAGCAGTTCTTC. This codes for CASSQDASGVNEQFF.

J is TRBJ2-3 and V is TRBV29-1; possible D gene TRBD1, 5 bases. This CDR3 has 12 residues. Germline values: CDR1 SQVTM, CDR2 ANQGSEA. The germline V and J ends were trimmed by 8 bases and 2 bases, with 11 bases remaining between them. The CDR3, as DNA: TGCAGCACCTTGGACATCACAGATACGCAGTATTTT. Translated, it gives CSTLDITDTQYF.

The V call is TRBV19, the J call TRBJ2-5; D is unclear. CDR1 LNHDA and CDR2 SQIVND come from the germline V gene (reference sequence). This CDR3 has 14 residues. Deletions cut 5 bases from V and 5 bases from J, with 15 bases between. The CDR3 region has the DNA TGTGCCAGTAGTGCATTTCAGGTGCGCGAGACCCAGTACTTC. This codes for CASSAFQVRETQYF.

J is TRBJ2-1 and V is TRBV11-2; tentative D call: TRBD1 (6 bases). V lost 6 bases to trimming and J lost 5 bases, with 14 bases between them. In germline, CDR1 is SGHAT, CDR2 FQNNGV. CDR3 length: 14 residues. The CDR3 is CASSSRGYNNEQFF. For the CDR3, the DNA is TGTGCCAGCAGTTCCAGGGGTTACAACAATGAGCAGTTCTTC.

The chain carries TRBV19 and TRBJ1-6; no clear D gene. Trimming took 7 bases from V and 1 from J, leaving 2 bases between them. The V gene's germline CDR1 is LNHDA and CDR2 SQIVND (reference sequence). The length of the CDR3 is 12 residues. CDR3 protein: CASTSYNSPLHF. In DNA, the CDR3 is TGTGCCAGTACGTCCTATAATTCACCCCTCCACTTT.

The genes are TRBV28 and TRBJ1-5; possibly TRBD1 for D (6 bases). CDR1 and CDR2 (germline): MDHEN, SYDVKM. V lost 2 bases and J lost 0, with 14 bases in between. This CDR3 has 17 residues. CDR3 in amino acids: CASSLGQRSYSNQPQHF. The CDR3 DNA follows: TGTGCCAGCAGTTTAGGACAGAGGTCATATAGCAATCAGCCCCAGCATTTT.

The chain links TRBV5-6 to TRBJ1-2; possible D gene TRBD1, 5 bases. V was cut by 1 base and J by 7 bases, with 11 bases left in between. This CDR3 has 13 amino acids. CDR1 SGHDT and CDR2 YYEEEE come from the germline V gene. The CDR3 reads CASSLQDQGGYTF. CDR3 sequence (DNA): TGTGCCAGCAGCTTGCAGGATCAGGGTGGCTACACCTTC.

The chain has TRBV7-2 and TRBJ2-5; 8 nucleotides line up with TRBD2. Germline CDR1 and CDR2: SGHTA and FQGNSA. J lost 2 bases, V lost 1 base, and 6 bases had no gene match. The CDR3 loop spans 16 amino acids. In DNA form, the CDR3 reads TGTGCCAGCAGCTTAGAGGTAGCGGGATTACAAGAGACCCAGTACTTC. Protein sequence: CASSLEVAGLQETQYF.

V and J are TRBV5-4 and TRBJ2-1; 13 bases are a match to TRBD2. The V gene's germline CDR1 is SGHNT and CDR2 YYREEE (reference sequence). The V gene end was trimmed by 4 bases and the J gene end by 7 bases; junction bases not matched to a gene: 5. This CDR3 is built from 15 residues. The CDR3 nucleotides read TGTGCCAGCAGCCGCGGGACTAGCGGGAATAATGAGCAGTTCTTC. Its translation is CASSRGTSGNNEQFF.

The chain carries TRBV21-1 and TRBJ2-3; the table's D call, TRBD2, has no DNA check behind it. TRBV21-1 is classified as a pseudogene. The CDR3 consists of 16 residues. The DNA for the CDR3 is TGTGCCAGCAGCTCCGAGACGCGGGAGGAGGGGGATACGCAGTATTTT. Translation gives CASSSETREEGDTQYF.

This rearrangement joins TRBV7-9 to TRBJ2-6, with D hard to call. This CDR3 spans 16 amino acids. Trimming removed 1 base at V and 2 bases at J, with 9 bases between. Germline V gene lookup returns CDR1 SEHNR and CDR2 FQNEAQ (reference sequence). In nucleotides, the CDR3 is TGTGCCAGCAGCTTAGATCCGAGTCCTGGGGCCAACGTCCTGACTTTC. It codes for CASSLDPSPGANVLTF. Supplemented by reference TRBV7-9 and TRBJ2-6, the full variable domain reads DTGVSQNPRHKITKRGQNVTFRCDPISEHNRLYWYRQTLGQGPEFLTYFQNEAQLEKSRLLSDRFSAERPKGSFSTLEIQRTEQGDSAMYLCASSLDPSPGANVLTFGAGSRLTVL.

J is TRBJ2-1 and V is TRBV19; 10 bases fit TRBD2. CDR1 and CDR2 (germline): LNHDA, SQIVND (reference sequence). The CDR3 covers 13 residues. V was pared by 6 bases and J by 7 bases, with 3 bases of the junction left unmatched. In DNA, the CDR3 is TGTGCCAGTAGCTGGGGACTAGCGAATGAGCAGTTCTTC. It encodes CASSWGLANEQFF.

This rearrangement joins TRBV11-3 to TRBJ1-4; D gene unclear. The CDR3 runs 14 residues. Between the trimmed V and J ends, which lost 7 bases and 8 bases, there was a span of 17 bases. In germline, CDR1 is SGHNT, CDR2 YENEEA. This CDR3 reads CASTPPGYGEKLFF. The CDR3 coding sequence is TGTGCCAGCACCCCCCCGGGGTACGGCGAAAAACTGTTTTTT.

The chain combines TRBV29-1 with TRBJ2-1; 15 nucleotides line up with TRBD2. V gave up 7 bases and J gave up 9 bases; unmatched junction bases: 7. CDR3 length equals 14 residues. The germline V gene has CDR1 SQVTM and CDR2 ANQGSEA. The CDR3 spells CSAKGLAGGIEQFF. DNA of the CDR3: TGCAGCGCAAAGGGACTAGCGGGAGGCATTGAGCAGTTCTTC.

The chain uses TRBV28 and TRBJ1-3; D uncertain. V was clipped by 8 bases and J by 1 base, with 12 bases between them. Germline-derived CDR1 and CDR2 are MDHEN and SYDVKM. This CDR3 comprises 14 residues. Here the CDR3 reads CASHPEGSGNTIYF. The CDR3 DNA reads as TGTGCCAGCCACCCGGAGGGTTCTGGAAACACCATATATTTT.

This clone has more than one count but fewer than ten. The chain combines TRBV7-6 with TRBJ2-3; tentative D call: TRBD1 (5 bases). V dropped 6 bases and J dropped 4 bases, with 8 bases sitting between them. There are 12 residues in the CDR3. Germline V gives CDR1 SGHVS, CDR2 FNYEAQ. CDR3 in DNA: TGTGCCAGCAGTGTCAGGGCAGATACGCAGTATTTT. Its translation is CASSVRADTQYF.

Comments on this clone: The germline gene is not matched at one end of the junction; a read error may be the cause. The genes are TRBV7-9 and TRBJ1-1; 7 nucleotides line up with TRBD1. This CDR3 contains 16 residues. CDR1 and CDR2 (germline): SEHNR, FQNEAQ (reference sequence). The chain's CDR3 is CSSSSGGRRGRAEAFF. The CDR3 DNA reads TGTTCCAGCAGCTCAGGGGGGAGGAGGGGTCGAGCTGAAGCTTTCTTT.